Reported below is one T cell receptor (beta chain). This CDR3 comprises 15 residues. Unmatched junction bases numbered 4, after V lost 3 bases and J lost 2 bases. Germline V gene data show CDR1 as SGDLS and CDR2 as YYNGEE. The sample is drawn from a study of blood T cell repertoires in COVID-19. Across the study: PBMCs, B-cell-depleted T cells, or T cells provided the cDNA or gDNA that made up the material.

The method was immunoSEQ multiplex PCR; TCRdb's version includes in-frame clones alone and lacks a portion of them. The data hold roughly 250,000 clones, with about 91% observed a single time. Sequencing was done on a sample of peripheral blood. This clonotype was sampled from a person aged 18 to 35 with COVID-19, enrolled during active disease. J is TRBJ1-4 and V is TRBV9, with TRBD1 matching over 7 bases. The CDR3 loop is CASSEGQVTNEKLFF. The CDR3 DNA reads as TGTGCCAGCAGCGAAGGACAGGTGACTAATGAAAAACTGTTTTTT.